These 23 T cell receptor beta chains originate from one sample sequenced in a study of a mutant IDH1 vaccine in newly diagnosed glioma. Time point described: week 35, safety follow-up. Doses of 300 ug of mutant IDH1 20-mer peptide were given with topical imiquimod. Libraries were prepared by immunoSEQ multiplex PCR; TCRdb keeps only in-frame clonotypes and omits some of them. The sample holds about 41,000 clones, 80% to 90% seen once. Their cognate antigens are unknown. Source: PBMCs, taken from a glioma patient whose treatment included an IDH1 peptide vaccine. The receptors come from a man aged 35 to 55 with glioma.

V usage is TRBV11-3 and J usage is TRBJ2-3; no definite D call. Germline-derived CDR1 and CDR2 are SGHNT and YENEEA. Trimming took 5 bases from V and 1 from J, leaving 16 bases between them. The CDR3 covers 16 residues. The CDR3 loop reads CASSLRTSWGTDTQYF. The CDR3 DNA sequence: TGTGCCAGCAGCCTAAGGACGTCGTGGGGCACAGATACGCAGTATTTT.

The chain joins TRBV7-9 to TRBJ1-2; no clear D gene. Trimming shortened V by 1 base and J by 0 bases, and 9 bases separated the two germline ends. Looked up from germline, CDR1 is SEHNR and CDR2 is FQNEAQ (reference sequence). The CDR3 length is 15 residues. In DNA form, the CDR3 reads TGTGCCAGCAGCTTAGGAGGCCAAGCTAACTATGGCTACACCTTC. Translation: CASSLGGQANYGYTF.

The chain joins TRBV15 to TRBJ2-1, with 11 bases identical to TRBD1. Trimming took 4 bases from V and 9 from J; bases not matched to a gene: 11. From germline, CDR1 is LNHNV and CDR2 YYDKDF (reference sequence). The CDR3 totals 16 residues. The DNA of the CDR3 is TGTGCCACCAGCACCCCCCGGGACAGGGGGAGAATTGAGCAGTTCTTC. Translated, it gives CATSTPRDRGRIEQFF.

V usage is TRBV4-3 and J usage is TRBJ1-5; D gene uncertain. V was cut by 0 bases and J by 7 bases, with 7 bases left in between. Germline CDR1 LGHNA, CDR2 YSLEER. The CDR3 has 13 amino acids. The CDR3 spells CASSQDLVQPQHF. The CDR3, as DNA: TGCGCCAGCAGCCAAGATCTTGTCCAGCCCCAGCATTTT.

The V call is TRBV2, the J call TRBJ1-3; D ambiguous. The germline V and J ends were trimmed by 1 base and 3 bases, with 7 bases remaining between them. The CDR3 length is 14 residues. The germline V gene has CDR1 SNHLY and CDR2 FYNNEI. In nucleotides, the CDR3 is TGTGCCAGCAGTGAAGAGGCAGTTGGAAACACCATATATTTT. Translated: CASSEEAVGNTIYF.

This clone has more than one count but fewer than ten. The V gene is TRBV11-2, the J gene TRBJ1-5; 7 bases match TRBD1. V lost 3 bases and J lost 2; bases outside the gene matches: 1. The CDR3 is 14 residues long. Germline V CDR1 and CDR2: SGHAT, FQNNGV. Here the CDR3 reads CASSFGTGNQPQHF. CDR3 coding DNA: TGTGCCAGCAGCTTCGGGACAGGCAATCAGCCCCAGCATTTT. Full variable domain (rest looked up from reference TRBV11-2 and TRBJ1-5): EAGVAQSPRYKIIEKRQSVAFWCNPISGHATLYWYQQILGQGPKLLIQFQNNGVVDDSQLPKDRFSAERLKGVDSTLKIQPAKLEDSAVYLCASSFGTGNQPQHFGDGTRLSIL.

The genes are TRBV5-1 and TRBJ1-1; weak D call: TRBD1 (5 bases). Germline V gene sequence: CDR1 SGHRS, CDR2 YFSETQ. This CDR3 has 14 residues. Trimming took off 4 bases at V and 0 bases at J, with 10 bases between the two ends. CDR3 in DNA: TGCGCCAGCAGCCCAAGGACAATGAACACTGAAGCTTTCTTT. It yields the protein CASSPRTMNTEAFF.

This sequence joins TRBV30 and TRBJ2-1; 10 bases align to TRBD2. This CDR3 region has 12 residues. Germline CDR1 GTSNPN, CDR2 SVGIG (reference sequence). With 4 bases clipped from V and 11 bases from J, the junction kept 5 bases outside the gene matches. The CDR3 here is CAWMLAGAQQFF. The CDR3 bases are TGTGCCTGGATGCTAGCGGGGGCCCAGCAGTTCTTC. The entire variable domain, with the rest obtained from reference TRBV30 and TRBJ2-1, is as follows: SQTIHQWPATLVQPVGSPLSLECTVEGTSNPNLYWYRQAAGRGLQLLFYSVGIGQISSEVPQNLSASRPQDRQFILSSKKLLLSDSGFYLCAWMLAGAQQFFGPGTRLTVL.

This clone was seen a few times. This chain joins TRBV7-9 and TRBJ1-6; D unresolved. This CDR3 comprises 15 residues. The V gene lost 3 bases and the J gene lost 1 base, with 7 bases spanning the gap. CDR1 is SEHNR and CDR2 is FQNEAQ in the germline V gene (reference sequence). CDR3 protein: CASSLLGSYNSPLHF. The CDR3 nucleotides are TGTGCCAGCAGCTTGTTGGGGTCCTATAATTCACCCCTCCACTTT.

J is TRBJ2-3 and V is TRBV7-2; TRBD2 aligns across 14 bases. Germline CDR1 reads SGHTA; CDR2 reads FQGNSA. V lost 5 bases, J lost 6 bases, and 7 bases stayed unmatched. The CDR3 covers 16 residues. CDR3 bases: TGTGCCAGCAGCCATGGGACTAGCGGGAGCTTCGATACGCAGTATTTT. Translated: CASSHGTSGSFDTQYF. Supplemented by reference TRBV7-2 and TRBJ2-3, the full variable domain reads GAGVSQSPSNKVTEKGKDVELRCDPISGHTALYWYRQSLGQGLEFLIYFQGNSAPDKSGLPSDRFSAERTGGSVSTLTIQRTQQEDSAVYLCASSHGTSGSFDTQYFGPGTRLTVL.

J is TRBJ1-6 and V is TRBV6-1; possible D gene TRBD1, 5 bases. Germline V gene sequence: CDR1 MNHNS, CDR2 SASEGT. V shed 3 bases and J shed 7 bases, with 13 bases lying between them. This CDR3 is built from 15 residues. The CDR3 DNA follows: TGTGCCAGCAGTGACGGGGCCGGGGGGAATTCACCCCTCCACTTT. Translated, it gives CASSDGAGGNSPLHF.

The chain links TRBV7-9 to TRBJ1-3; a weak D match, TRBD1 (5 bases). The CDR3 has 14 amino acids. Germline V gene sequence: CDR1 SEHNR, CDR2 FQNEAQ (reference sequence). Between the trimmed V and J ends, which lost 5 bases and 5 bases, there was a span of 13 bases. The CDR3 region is CASSTTEGRNTIYF. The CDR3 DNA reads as TGTGCCAGCAGCACGACGGAGGGGCGAAACACCATATATTTT.

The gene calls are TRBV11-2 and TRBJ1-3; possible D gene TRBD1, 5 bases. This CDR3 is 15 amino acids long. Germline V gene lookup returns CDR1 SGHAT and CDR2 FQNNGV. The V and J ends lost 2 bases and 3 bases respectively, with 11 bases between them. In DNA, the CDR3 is TGTGCCAGCAGCTTAAGACAGACGGGTGGAAACACCATATATTTT. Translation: CASSLRQTGGNTIYF.

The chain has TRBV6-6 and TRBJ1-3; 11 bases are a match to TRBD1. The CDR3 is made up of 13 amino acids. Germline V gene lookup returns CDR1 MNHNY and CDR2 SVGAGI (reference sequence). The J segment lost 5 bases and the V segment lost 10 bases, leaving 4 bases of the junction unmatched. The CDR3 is CATGTGGRNTIYF. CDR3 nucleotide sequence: TGTGCCACCGGGACAGGGGGAAGAAACACCATATATTTT.

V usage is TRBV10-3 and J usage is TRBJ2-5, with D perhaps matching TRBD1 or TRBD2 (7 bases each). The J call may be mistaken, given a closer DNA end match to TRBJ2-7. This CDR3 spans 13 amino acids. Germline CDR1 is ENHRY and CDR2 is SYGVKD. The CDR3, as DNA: TGTGCCATCACACAGGGGCGGGAGAGCGAGCAGTACTTC. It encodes CAITQGRESEQYF.

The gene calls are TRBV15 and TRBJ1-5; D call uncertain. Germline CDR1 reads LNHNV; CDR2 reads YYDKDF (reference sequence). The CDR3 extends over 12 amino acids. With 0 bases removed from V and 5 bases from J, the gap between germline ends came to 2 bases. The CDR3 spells CATSRDHQPQHF. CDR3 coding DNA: TGTGCCACCAGCAGAGATCATCAGCCCCAGCATTTT. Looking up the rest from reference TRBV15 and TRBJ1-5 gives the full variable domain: DAMVIQNPRYQVTQFGKPVTLSCSQTLNHNVMYWYQQKSSQAPKLLFHYYDKDFNNEADTPDNFQSRRPNTSFCFLDIRSPGLGDTAMYLCATSRDHQPQHFGDGTRLSIL.

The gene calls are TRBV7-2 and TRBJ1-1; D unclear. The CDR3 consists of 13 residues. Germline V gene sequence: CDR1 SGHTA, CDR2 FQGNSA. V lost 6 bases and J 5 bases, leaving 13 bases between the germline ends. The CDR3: CASSRQRETEAFF. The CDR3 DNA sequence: TGTGCCAGCAGTCGCCAAAGGGAAACTGAAGCTTTCTTT.

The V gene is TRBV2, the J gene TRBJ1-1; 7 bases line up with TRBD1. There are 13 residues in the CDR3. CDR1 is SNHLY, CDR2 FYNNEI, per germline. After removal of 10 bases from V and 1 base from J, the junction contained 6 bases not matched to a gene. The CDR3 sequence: CATTYRGNTEAFF. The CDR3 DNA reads TGTGCCACTACGTACAGGGGGAACACTGAAGCTTTCTTT.

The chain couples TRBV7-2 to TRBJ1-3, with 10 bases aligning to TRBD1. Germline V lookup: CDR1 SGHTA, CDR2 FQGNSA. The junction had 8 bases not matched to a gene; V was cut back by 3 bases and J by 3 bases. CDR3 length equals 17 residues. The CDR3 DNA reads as TGTGCCAGCAGCTTGGCGATGACAGGGGGCAGTGGAAACACCATATATTTT. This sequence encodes CASSLAMTGGSGNTIYF. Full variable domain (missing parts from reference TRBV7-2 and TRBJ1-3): GAGVSQSPSNKVTEKGKDVELRCDPISGHTALYWYRQSLGQGLEFLIYFQGNSAPDKSGLPSDRFSAERTGGSVSTLTIQRTQQEDSAVYLCASSLAMTGGSGNTIYFGEGSWLTVV.

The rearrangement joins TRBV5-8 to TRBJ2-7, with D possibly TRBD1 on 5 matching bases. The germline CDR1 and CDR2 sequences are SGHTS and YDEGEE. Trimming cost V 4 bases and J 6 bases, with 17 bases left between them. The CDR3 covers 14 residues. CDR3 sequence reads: CASSPRTQGGEQYF. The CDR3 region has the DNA TGTGCCAGCAGCCCCCGGACCCAGGGTGGCGAGCAGTACTTC.

This chain's CDR3 is CASSQVAPWGRSGNEKLFF. The CDR3 region has the DNA TGCGCCAGCAGCCAAGTCGCTCCGTGGGGTAGGTCGGGTAATGAAAAACTGTTTTTT. V is TRBV4-3 and J is TRBJ1-4, with D hard to call. Trimming took 1 base from V and 4 from J, leaving 22 bases between them. Germline loops: CDR1 LGHNA, CDR2 YSLEER. The CDR3 totals 19 residues.

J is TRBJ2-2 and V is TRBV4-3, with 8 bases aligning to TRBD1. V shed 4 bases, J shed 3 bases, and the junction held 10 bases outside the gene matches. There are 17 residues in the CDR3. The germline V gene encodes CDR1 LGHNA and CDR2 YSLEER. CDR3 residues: CASSPTTGAPDTGELFF. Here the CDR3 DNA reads TGCGCCAGCAGCCCTACGACAGGGGCGCCGGACACCGGGGAGCTGTTTTTT.

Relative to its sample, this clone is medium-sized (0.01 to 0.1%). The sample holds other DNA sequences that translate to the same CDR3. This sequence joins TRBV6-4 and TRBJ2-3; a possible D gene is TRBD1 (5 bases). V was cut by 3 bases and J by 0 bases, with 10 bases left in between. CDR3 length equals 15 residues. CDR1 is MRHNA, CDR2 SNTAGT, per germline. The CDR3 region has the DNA TGTGCCAGCAGTGAAGGGGCAGGGAGCACAGATACGCAGTATTTT. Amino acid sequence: CASSEGAGSTDTQYF.